This is a list of T cell receptor beta chains from one sample in a study of cytomegalovirus exposure and HLA in healthy donors. Clones were read by immunoSEQ multiplex PCR, and TCRdb kept only the in-frame ones, dropping some. The sample contains 100,000 to 150,000 clones, 60% to 80% of which appear only once. Sequencing was done on a sample of PBMCs. These receptors were obtained from a male donor in good health and CMV-seronegative. Each CDR3 is given with its conserved first and last residue.

CDR3: CASSLAPGPLYEQYF
J: TRBJ2-7
V: TRBV28

CDR3: CASSPDRNYGYTF
J: TRBJ1-2
V: TRBV4-2

CDR3: CASTQTGVQYGYTF
J: TRBJ1-2
V: TRBV2

CDR3: CAWGSGFSVYEQYF
J: TRBJ2-7
V: TRBV30

CDR3: CASSQEGQGAHEQFF
J: TRBJ2-1
V: TRBV4-3

CDR3: CASSLAQGTGNTIYF
J: TRBJ1-3
V: TRBV9

CDR3: CAWSVRQGTDTQYF
J: TRBJ2-3
V: TRBV30

CDR3: CASSEPLRELRQELCNQPQHF
J: TRBJ1-5
V: TRBV10-1

CDR3: CASSYQGMNTEAFF
J: TRBJ1-1
V: TRBV18

CDR3: CASSYSIGVRWEQYF
J: TRBJ2-7
V: TRBV6-6

CDR3: CASGTTIGDNSPLHF
J: TRBJ1-6
V: TRBV9

CDR3: CARSLCSPADNISPLHF
J: TRBJ1-6
V: TRBV5-3

CDR3: CASSLAEEGPWGYTF
J: TRBJ1-2
V: TRBV5-6

CDR3: CGTGSNQPQHF
J: TRBJ1-5
V: TRBV20-1

CDR3: CASSLDGTGEAFF
J: TRBJ1-1
V: TRBV7-6

CDR3: CASSLDAWDTQYF
J: TRBJ2-3
V: TRBV11-2

CDR3: CASSGQGDQPQHF
J: TRBJ1-5
V: TRBV2

CDR3: CASSYQDRGFEAFF
J: TRBJ1-1
V: TRBV6-6

CDR3: CASSLGQAAEREQFF
J: TRBJ2-1
V: TRBV5-5

CDR3: CASSPGLTYEQYF
J: TRBJ2-7
V: TRBV4-2

CDR3: CASSPRGGNNQPQHF
J: TRBJ1-5
V: TRBV28

CDR3: CASSPQGYGYTF
J: TRBJ1-2
V: TRBV28

CDR3: CATSRDGGSYEQYF
J: TRBJ2-7
V: TRBV15

CDR3: CASSMSAGLNTEAFF
J: TRBJ1-1
V: TRBV19

CDR3: CASSLGSGAYEQYF
J: TRBJ2-7
V: TRBV5-1

CDR3: CASGTRLAGGQGLLGTDTQYF
J: TRBJ2-3
V: TRBV5-1

CDR3: CASREAETQYF
J: TRBJ2-5
V: TRBV5-1

CDR3: CASSLTWGGPEGPRSFF
J: TRBJ2-1
V: TRBV7-9

CDR3: CASSQVLPGTNYGYTF
J: TRBJ1-2
V: TRBV4-3

CDR3: CASSEATGPGTGELFF
J: TRBJ2-2
V: TRBV6-1

CDR3: CASRQDRAGDEQYF
J: TRBJ2-7
V: TRBV28

CDR3: CSVRPGQGNDEQYF
J: TRBJ2-7
V: TRBV29-1

CDR3: CASSLGTGFEQYF
J: TRBJ2-7
V: TRBV7-2

CDR3: CASSYGGESAKNIQYF
J: TRBJ2-4
V: TRBV6-5

CDR3: CASSQAWGETYNEQFF
J: TRBJ2-1
V: TRBV4-3

CDR3: CASSSRGPYNEQFF
J: TRBJ2-1
V: TRBV27

CDR3: CASSSGTSGRFNEQYF
J: -
V: TRBV5-6

CDR3: CATSGGGDSLAKNIQYF
J: TRBJ2-4
V: TRBV15

CDR3: CASNRDREGTEAFF
J: TRBJ1-1
V: TRBV6-1

CDR3: CASSQDGGGAYGYTF
J: TRBJ1-2
V: TRBV4-1

CDR3: CASSLGQGAYEQYF
J: TRBJ2-7
V: TRBV7-6

CDR3: CASSFTGGQGSSTDTQYF
J: TRBJ2-3
V: TRBV5-1

CDR3: CASSFDRGGTEAFF
J: TRBJ1-1
V: TRBV6-5

CDR3: CASSLPGTSGRFSYEQYF
J: TRBJ2-7
V: TRBV5-1

CDR3: CASSEPGGVSTEAFF
J: TRBJ1-1
V: TRBV19

CDR3: CASRIAGQTSTDTQYF
J: TRBJ2-3
V: TRBV7-9

CDR3: CASSAIRVGDQPQHF
J: TRBJ1-5
V: TRBV2

CDR3: CASSYQTSGETQYF
J: TRBJ2-5
V: TRBV6-5